Listed below are T cell receptor beta chains from one sample, sequenced in a study of a mutant IDH1 vaccine in newly diagnosed glioma. Libraries were prepared by immunoSEQ multiplex PCR; TCRdb keeps only in-frame clonotypes and omits some of them. In the table there are about 68,000 clones, about four fifths of which are singletons. This sample comprised PBMCs, obtained from a glioma patient treated with radiotherapy, temozolomide or both. The receptors come from a man in his forties or fifties with glioma. Each CDR3 is given with its conserved first and last residue. The order of the fields is clone size, V gene, D gene, J gene, CDR3 length, CDR3 DNA, CDR3 protein. The D gene is left open where the match is weak. Clone size is shown for a subset of rows, as once, few, many or a class of expanded clone.

NA	TRBV4-1	NA	TRBJ1-5	14	TGCGCCAGCAGCCAAGAGGACGCTGATCAGCCCCAGCATTTT	CASSQEDADQPQHF
NA	TRBV4-3	NA	TRBJ2-7	13	TGCGCCAGCAGCCAAGTAATTACCTACGAGCAGTACTTC	CASSQVITYEQYF
NA	TRBV19	TRBD1	TRBJ1-1	14	TGTGCCAGTAGTATGGACAGGGGGAACACTGAAGCTTTCTTT	CASSMDRGNTEAFF
NA	TRBV2	NA	TRBJ2-5	11	TGTGTCTTGACGGGGCGGGAGACCCAGTACTTC	CVLTGRETQYF
NA	TRBV25-1	NA	TRBJ1-2	11	TGTGCCAGCAGTGGGTCCTATGGCTACACCTTC	CASSGSYGYTF
NA	TRBV10-1	NA	TRBJ2-7	14	TGCGCCAGCAGTGAGTCCGAGACGGTTTACGAGCAGTACTTC	CASSESETVYEQYF
NA	TRBV6-1	TRBD1	TRBJ1-1	13	TGTGCCAGCAGTTTGGGACAGGGGGCTGAAGCTTTCTTT	CASSLGQGAEAFF
NA	TRBV15	TRBD1	TRBJ1-1	15	TGTGCCACCAGCAGGGGGGACAGGGACGGCACTGAAGCTTTCTTT	CATSRGDRDGTEAFF
NA	TRBV7-2	NA	TRBJ1-4	15	TGTGCCAGCAGCTTAGTCGGCAGGGCGGGGGAAAAACTGTTTTTT	CASSLVGRAGEKLFF
NA	TRBV5-1	TRBD1	TRBJ2-2	16	TGCGCCAGCAGCTGGGGCAGGGACAGGGCGACCGGGGAGCTGTTTTTT	CASSWGRDRATGELFF
NA	TRBV2	TRBD1	TRBJ1-2	13	TGTGCCAGCACTGGCACCACAGGGGACGGCTACACCTTC	CASTGTTGDGYTF
NA	TRBV6-1	TRBD1	TRBJ1-1	18	TGTGCCAGCAGTGAACAGGCCTTGAGGACAGGGGCGAACACTGAAGCTTTCTTT	CASSEQALRTGANTEAFF
NA	TRBV7-8	NA	TRBJ1-1	12	TGTGCCAGCAGCTTAGCGGGCAGTGAAGCTTTCTTT	CASSLAGSEAFF
NA	TRBV6-5	NA	TRBJ1-4	13	TGTGCCAGCACCCAGGGGTACGGTGAAAAACTGTTTTTT	CASTQGYGEKLFF
few	TRBV4-1	NA	TRBJ1-6	15	TGCGCCAGCAGCCAAGGAGGGTTGGGTAATTCACCCCTCCACTTT	CASSQGGLGNSPLHF
NA	TRBV18	TRBD2	TRBJ2-1	12	TGTGCCAGCTCCCCCTTAGCGGGGGAGCAGTTCTTC	CASSPLAGEQFF
few	TRBV5-1	TRBD1	TRBJ1-2	13	TGCGCCAGCAGCGCACGGACAGGGTATGGCTACACCTTC	CASSARTGYGYTF
NA	TRBV4-1	NA	TRBJ2-3	13	TGCGCCAGCAGCCAAGCCTCCACAGATACGCAGTATTTT	CASSQASTDTQYF
many	TRBV27	NA	TRBJ1-1	14	TGTGCCAGCAGTTTGTCCGGGTTGAACACTGAAGCTTTCTTT	CASSLSGLNTEAFF
once	TRBV7-9	NA	TRBJ1-2	13	TGTGCCAGCAGCTTAGAGGGGGGCTATGGCTACACCTTC	CASSLEGGYGYTF
NA	TRBV29-1	NA	TRBJ2-3	12	TGCAGCGTTGGGGCGTCGGCAGATACGCAGTATTTT	CSVGASADTQYF
NA	TRBV19	TRBD1	TRBJ1-2	13	TGTGCCAGTAGTATCCCGACAGGGAATGGCTACACCTTC	CASSIPTGNGYTF
NA	TRBV27	TRBD1	TRBJ2-7	14	TGTGCCAGCAAGGAAGGACAGGGTACCTACGAGCAGTACTTC	CASKEGQGTYEQYF
few	TRBV6-6	TRBD1	TRBJ1-5	15	TGTGCCAGCACCTCTGACAGGGACCTCAATCAGCCCCAGCATTTT	CASTSDRDLNQPQHF
NA	TRBV2	NA	TRBJ2-1	13	TGTGCCAGCATACTAAAGAAGGAGAGTGAGCAGTTCTTC	CASILKKESEQFF
NA	TRBV25-1	NA	TRBJ2-7	16	TGTGCCAGCCAGGGTGGGGGCCCTCTCTCCTCCTACGAGCAGTACTTC	CASQGGGPLSSYEQYF
NA	TRBV10-3	NA	TRBJ2-1	15	TGTGCCATCAGTGGCCCTCCAGGACGGCCCAATGAGCAGTTCTTC	CAISGPPGRPNEQFF
NA	TRBV7-2	NA	TRBJ1-1	16	TGTGCCAGCAGCTTAGACCCTTCAGGCAGACGCACTGAAGCTTTCTTT	CASSLDPSGRRTEAFF
NA	TRBV6-5	NA	TRBJ2-1	15	TGTGCCGTAGCAGTAGCGACCCGTTCCTACAATGAGCAGTTCTTC	CAVAVATRSYNEQFF
NA	TRBV6-5	NA	TRBJ1-1	13	TGTGCCAGCAGGCGAGACAGGAACACTGAAGCTTTCTTT	CASRRDRNTEAFF
NA	TRBV7-2	NA	TRBJ2-1	16	TGTGCCAGCAGCTTAGCTGTCAGCGGCTCCTACAATGAGCAGTTCTTC	CASSLAVSGSYNEQFF
NA	TRBV2	NA	TRBJ1-2	13	TGTGCCAGCATGCTCGTTACTAACTATGGCTACACCTTC	CASMLVTNYGYTF
NA	TRBV14	NA	TRBJ2-2	12	TGTGCCAGCAGCCCCCGGGTCGGGGAGCTGTTTTTT	CASSPRVGELFF
NA	TRBV4-1	TRBD1	TRBJ1-1	15	TGCGCCAGCAGCCAAGGGGACAGTCAGAACACTGAAGCTTTCTTT	CASSQGDSQNTEAFF
NA	TRBV28	NA	TRBJ2-2	13	TGTGCCAGCATCGCAGGGAACACCGGGGAGCTGTTTTTT	CASIAGNTGELFF
few	TRBV5-6	TRBD1	TRBJ1-2	13	TGTGCCAGCAGGAATACAGGGGCCTATGGCTACACCTTC	CASRNTGAYGYTF
NA	TRBV2	NA	TRBJ1-5	15	TGTGCCAGCACCCGCTTAGTTAACAGCAATCAGCCCCAGCATTTT	CASTRLVNSNQPQHF
NA	TRBV6-4	NA	TRBJ2-2	16	TGTGCCAGCAGTGACTCGGGGGGAGAGAGCACCGGGGAGCTGTTTTTT	CASSDSGGESTGELFF
once	TRBV5-1	NA	TRBJ2-5	16	TGCGCCAGCAGCTTGCTACACACTAAAATTCAAGAGACCCAGTACTTC	CASSLLHTKIQETQYF
NA	TRBV6-1	NA	TRBJ2-7	14	TGTGCCAGCAGTGAAGTAGGGGGGAGATACGAGCAGTACTTC	CASSEVGGRYEQYF